The T cell receptor beta chain under discussion was sequenced for a study of T-cell memory formation after mild COVID-19. Study-level information: Across donors, TCR clusters were largely donor specific.

TCRdb independently ran MiXCR on the 5' RACE reads; one entry per CDR3 protein. In the table there are about 350,000 distinct CDR3 sequences, around 15% of which are singletons. This clonotype has ten or more counts. Its antigen is unidentified. CDR3 length equals 18 residues. The ends were cut back, 1 base at V and 3 bases at J, with 21 bases in the middle. Germline-derived CDR1 and CDR2 are LGHNA and YSLEER. Findings of the study overall: CD4+ clones that contracted lay mainly in CM and EM; CD8+ ones lay in EMRA.

This clonotype originated in a man aged 18 to 29 who had mild COVID-19 (a few samples of this study predate the infection). Cell type and time point are not known. Source material: PBMCs or a T cell subset sorted from them (not recorded which). The J gene is TRBJ1-2, the V gene TRBV4-3; unclear D gene. The DNA for the CDR3 is TGCGCCAGCAGCCAAGGACGAGGGCAGGCGCTCAATTACTATGGCTACACCTTC. Amino acids: CASSQGRGQALNYYGYTF.